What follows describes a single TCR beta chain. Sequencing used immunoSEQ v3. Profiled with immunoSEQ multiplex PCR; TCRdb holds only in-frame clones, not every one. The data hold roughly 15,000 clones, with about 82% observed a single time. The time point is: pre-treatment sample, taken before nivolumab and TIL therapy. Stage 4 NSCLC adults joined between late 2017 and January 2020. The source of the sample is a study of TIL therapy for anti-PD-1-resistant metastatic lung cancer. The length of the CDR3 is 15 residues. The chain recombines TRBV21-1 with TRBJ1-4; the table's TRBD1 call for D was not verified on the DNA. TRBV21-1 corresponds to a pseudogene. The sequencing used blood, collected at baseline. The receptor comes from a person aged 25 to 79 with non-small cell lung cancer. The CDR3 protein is CASSKWARYNEKLFF. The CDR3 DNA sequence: TGTGCCAGCAGCAAATGGGCCAGATATAATGAAAAACTGTTTTTT.